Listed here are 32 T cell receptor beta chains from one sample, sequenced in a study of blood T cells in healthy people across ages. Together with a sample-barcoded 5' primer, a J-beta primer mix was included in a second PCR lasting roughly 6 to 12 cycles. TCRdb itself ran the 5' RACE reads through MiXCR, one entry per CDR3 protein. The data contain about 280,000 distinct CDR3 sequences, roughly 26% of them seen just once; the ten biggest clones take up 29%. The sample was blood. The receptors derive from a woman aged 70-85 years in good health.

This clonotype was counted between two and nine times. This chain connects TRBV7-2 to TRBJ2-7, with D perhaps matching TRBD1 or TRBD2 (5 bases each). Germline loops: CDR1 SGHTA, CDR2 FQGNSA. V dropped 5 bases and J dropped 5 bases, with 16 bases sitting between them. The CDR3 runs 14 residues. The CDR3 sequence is CASSIRMGVNEQYF. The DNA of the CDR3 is TGTGCCAGCAGCATACGGATGGGGGTGAACGAGCAGTACTTC.

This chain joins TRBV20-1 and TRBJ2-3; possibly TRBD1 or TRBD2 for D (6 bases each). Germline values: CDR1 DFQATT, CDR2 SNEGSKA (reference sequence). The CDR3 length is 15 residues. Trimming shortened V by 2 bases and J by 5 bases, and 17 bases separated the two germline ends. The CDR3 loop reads CSARSGARSIDTQYF. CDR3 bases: TGCAGTGCTAGATCGGGGGCGCGGTCTATAGATACGCAGTATTTT.

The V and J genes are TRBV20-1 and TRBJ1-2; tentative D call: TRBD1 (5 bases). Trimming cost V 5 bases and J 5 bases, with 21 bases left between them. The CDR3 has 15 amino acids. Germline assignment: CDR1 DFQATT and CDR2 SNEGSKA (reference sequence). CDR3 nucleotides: TGCAGTGCTGGGGGGTCCAGGGTTCAAGATTATGGCTACACCTTC. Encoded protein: CSAGGSRVQDYGYTF.

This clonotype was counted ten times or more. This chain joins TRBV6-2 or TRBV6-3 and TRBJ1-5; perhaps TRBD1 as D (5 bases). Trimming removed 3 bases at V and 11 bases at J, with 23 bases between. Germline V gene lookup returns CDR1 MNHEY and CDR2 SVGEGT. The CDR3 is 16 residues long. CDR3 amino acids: CASSYAAEGLLGAQHF. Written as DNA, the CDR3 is TGTGCCAGCAGTTATGCGGCAGAAGGTCTACTAGGGGCCCAGCATTTT.

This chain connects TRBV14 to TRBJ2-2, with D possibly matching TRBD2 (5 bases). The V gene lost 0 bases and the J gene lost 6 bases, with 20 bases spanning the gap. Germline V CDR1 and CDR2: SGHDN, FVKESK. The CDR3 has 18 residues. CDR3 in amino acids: CASSQDLERALEPGELFF. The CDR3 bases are TGTGCCAGCAGCCAAGATTTGGAGAGGGCGCTGGAACCCGGGGAGCTGTTTTTT.

CDR3 bases: TGTGCCAGCAGGTTGAGCGGGGGGGAGTACTACGAGCAGTACTTC. Amino acids: CASRLSGGEYYEQYF. The rearrangement links TRBV7-2 to TRBJ2-7; TRBD2 matches at 10 bases. CDR1 and CDR2 from the germline V gene are SGHTA and FQGNSA. Trimming took 6 bases from V and 3 from J; bases not matched to a gene: 8. CDR3 length equals 15 residues.

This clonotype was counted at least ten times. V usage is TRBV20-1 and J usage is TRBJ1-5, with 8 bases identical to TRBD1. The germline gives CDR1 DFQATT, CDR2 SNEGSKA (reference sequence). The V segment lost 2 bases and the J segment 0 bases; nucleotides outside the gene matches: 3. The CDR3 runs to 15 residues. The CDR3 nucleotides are TGCAGTGCTAGACAGGGGGCCGATAGCAATCAGCCCCAGCATTTT. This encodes CSARQGADSNQPQHF.

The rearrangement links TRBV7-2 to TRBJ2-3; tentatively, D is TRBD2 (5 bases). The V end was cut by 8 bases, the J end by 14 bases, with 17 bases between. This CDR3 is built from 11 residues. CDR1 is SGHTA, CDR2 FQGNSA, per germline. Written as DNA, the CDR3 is TGTGCCAGCGGCCAGTCGACACTAGTGTATTTT. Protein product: CASGQSTLVYF.

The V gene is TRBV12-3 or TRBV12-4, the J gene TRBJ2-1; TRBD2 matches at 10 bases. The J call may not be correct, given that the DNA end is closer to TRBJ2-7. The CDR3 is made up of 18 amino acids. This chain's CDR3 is CASRVTGKREGRVYEQYF. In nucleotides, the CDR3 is TGTGCCAGCAGGGTGACAGGGAAGCGGGAGGGCCGCGTTTACGAGCAGTACTTC.

The CDR3 DNA reads TGCAGCGTGGCTCTAGCGGGGTATCAAGAGACCCAGTACTTC. Translated, it gives CSVALAGYQETQYF. The rearrangement links TRBV29-1 to TRBJ2-5; 9 nucleotides match TRBD2. V gave up 6 bases and J gave up 2 bases; unmatched junction bases: 7. This CDR3 has 14 residues. Germline V gene data show CDR1 as SQVTM and CDR2 as ANQGSEA. The full variable domain, completed using reference TRBV29-1 and TRBJ2-5, is SAVISQKPSRDICQRGTSLTIQCQVDSQVTMMFWYRQQPGQSLTLIATANQGSEATYESGFVIDKFPISRPNLTFSTLTVSNMSPEDSSIYLCSVALAGYQETQYFGPGTRLLVL.

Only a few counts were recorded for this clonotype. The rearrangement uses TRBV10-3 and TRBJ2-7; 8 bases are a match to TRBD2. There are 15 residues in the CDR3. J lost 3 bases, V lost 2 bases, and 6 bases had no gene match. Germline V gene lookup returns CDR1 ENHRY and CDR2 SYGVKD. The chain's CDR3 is CAISEKAGEVYEQYF. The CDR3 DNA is TGTGCCATCAGTGAGAAAGCGGGAGAGGTCTACGAGCAGTACTTC.

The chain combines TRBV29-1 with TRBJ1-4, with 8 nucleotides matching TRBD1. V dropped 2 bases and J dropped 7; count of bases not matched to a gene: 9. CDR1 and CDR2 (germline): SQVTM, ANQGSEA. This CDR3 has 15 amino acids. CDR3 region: CSVEIGGRGLEKLFF. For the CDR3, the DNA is TGCAGCGTTGAAATAGGAGGCAGGGGGCTTGAAAAACTGTTTTTT.

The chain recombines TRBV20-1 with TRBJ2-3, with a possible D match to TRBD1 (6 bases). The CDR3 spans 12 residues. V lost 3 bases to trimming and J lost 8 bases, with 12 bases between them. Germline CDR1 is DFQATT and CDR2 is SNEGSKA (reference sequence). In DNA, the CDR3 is TGCAGTGCTAGTCCTCAGGGGATTACGCAGTATTTT. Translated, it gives CSASPQGITQYF.

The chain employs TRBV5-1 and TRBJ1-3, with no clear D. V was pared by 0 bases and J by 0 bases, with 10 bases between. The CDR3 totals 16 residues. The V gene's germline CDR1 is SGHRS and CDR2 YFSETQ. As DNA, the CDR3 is TGCGCCAGCAGCTTGGCGGGTGTGGGCTCTGGAAACACCATATATTTT. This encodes CASSLAGVGSGNTIYF.

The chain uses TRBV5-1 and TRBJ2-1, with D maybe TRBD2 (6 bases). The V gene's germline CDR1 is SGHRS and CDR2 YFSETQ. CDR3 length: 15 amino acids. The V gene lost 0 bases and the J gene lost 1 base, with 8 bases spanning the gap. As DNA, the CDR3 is TGCGCCAGCAGCTTGGTGGGGGGATCCTACAATGAGCAGTTCTTC. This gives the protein CASSLVGGSYNEQFF.

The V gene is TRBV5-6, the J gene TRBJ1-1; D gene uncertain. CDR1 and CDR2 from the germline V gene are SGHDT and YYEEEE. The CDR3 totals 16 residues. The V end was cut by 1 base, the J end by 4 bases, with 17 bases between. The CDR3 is CASSLSPGRRGTEAFF. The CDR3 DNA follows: TGTGCCAGCAGCTTGTCACCCGGAAGGAGAGGCACTGAAGCTTTCTTT.

CDR3 protein: CASSFHGQTSNGYTF. For the CDR3, the DNA is TGTGCCAGCAGTTTTCACGGACAGACTAGTAATGGCTACACCTTC. The J gene is TRBJ1-2, the V gene TRBV28; D is perhaps TRBD1 (6 bases). This CDR3 has 15 residues. With 3 bases removed from V and 6 bases from J, the gap between germline ends came to 17 bases. Germline V gene lookup returns CDR1 MDHEN and CDR2 SYDVKM.

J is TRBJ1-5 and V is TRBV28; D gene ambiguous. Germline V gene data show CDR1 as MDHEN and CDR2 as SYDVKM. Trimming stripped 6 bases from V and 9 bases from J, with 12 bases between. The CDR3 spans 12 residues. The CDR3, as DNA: TGTGCCAGCAGCCCCGGGGTTCGGCCCCAGCATTTT. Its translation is CASSPGVRPQHF. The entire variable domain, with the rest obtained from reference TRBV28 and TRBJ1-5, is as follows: DVKVTQSSRYLVKRTGEKVFLECVQDMDHENMFWYRQDPGLGLRLIYFSYDVKMKEKGDIPEGYSVSREKKERFSLILESASTNQTSMYLCASSPGVRPQHFGDGTRLSIL.

CDR3 bases: TGTGCCAGCAGCCCAGGGGGCATGGCCGGGGAGCTGTTTTTT. Translation: CASSPGGMAGELFF. The chain carries TRBV9 and TRBJ2-2, with 8 bases identical to TRBD1. Trimming cost V 4 bases and J 6 bases; bases outside gene matches: 5. CDR3 length equals 14 residues. The germline gives CDR1 SGDLS, CDR2 YYNGEE.

CDR3 DNA sequence: TGTGCCAGCAGCTCTAGCGGGCCGGTTGGGGCCAACGTCCTGACTTTC. Translation gives CASSSSGPVGANVLTF. This chain links TRBV7-3 with TRBJ2-6, with 8 bases that match TRBD2. The length of the CDR3 is 16 residues. CDR1 is SGHTA and CDR2 is FQGTGA in the germline V gene. V trimming: 4 bases; J trimming: 3 bases; junction bases outside the gene matches: 5. The variable domain in full, completed from reference TRBV7-3 and TRBJ2-6, reads GAGVSQTPSNKVTEKGKYVELRCDPISGHTALYWYRQSLGQGPEFLIYFQGTGAADDSGLPNDRFFAVRPEGSVSTLKIQRTERGDSAVYLCASSSSGPVGANVLTFGAGSRLTVL.

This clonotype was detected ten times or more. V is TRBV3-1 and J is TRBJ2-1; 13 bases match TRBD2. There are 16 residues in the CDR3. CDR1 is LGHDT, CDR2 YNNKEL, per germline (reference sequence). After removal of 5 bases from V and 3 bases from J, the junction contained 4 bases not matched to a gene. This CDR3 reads CASSYGTSGDYNEQFF. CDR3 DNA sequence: TGTGCCAGCAGCTACGGGACTAGCGGGGACTACAATGAGCAGTTCTTC.

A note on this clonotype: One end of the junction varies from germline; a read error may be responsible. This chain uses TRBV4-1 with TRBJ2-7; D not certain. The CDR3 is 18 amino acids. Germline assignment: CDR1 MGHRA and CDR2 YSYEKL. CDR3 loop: CASSQDARRAPGAYEQYF. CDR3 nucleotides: TGTGCCAGCAGCCAAGACGCTCGTCGGGCTCCCGGCGCCTACGAGCAGTACTTC.

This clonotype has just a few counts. The CDR3 region is CASSYESANTGELFF. DNA for the CDR3: TGTGCCAGCAGTTACGAGAGCGCGAACACCGGGGAGCTGTTTTTT. This sequence joins TRBV6-6 and TRBJ2-2; D is undetermined. V was shortened by 2 bases and J by 0 bases, with 7 bases between the two germline ends. Looked up from germline, CDR1 is MNHNY and CDR2 is SVGAGI (reference sequence). The CDR3 is 15 residues long.

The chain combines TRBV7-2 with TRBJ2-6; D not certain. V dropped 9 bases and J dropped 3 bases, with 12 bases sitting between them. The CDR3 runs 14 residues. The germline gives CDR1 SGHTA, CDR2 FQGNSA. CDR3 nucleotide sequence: TGTGCCAGTGGGAAGACCCATGGGGCCAACGTCCTGACTTTC. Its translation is CASGKTHGANVLTF.

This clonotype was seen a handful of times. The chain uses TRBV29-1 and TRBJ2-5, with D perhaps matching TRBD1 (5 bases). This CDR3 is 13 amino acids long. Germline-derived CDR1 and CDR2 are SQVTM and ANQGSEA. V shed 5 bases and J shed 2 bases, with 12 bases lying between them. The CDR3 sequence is CSVQRGTQETQYF. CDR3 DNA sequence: TGCAGCGTTCAAAGGGGAACACAAGAGACCCAGTACTTC. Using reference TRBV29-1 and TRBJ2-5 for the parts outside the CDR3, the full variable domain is SAVISQKPSRDICQRGTSLTIQCQVDSQVTMMFWYRQQPGQSLTLIATANQGSEATYESGFVIDKFPISRPNLTFSTLTVSNMSPEDSSIYLCSVQRGTQETQYFGPGTRLLVL.

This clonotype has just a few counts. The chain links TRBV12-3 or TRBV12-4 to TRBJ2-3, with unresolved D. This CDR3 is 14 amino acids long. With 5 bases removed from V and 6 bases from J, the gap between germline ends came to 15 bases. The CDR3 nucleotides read TGTGCCAGCAGTGGGATGGCGCTTCGGGATACGCAGTATTTT. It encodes CASSGMALRDTQYF.

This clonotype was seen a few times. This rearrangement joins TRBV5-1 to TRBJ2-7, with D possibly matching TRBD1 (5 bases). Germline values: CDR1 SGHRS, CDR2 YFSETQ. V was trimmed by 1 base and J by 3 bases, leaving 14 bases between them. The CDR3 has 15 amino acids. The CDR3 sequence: CASSLMVDTYYEQYF. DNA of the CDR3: TGCGCCAGCAGCTTGATGGTGGACACCTACTACGAGCAGTACTTC.

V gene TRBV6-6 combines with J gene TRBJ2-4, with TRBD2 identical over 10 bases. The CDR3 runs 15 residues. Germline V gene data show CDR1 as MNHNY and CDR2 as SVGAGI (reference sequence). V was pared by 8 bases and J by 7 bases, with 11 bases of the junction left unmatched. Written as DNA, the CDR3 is TGTGCCAGCGCGACTAGCGGGTGGGGGGAGAACATTCAGTACTTC. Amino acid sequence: CASATSGWGENIQYF.

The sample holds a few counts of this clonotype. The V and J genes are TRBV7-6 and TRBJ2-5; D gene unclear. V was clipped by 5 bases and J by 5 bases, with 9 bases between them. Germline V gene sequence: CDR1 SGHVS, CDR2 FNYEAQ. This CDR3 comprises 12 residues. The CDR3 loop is CASSRTSETQYF. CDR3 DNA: TGTGCCAGCAGCCGGACCTCGGAGACCCAGTACTTC.

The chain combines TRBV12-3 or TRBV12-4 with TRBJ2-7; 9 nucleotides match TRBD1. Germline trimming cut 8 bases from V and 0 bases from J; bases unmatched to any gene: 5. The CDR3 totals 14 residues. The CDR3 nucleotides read TGTGCCAGCCTACAGGACAGGGGCTCCTACGAGCAGTACTTC. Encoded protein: CASLQDRGSYEQYF.

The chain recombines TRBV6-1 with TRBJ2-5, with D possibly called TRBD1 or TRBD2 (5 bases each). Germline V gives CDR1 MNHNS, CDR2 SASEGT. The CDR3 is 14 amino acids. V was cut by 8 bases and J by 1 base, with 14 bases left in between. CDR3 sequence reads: CASSMGVGQETQYF. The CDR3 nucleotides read TGTGCCAGCTCGATGGGGGTAGGCCAAGAGACCCAGTACTTC.

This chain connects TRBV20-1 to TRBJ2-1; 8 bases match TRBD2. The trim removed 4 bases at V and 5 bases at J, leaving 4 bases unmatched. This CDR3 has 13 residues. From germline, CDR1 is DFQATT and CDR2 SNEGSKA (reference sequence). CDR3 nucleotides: TGCAGTGCTACGAAACTAGCGGACAATGAGCAGTTCTTC. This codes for CSATKLADNEQFF.